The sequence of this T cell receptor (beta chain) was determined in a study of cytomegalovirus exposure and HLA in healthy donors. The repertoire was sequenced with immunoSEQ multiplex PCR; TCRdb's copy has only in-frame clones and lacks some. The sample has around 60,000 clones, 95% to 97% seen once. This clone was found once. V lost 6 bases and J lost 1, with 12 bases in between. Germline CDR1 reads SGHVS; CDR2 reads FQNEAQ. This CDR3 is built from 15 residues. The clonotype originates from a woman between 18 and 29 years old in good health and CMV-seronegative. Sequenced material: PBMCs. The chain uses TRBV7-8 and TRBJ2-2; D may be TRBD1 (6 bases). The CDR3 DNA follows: TGTGCCAGCAGGGACACGACAGGGAACACCGGGGAGCTGTTTTTT. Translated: CASRDTTGNTGELFF.